This TCR beta chain was found in a study of control samples from healthy donors and cancer patients. The table came from immunoSEQ multiplex PCR; TCRdb's copy has only in-frame clones and leaves some out. This table has some 120,000 clones, approximately 89% appearing once. V shed 2 bases and J shed 0 bases, with 10 bases lying between them. The CDR3 spans 16 residues. Germline V gene data show CDR1 as KGHSH and CDR2 as LQKENI. The sequencing sample was made of blood. This TCR derives from a man younger than 35 in good health. The V gene is TRBV18, the J gene TRBJ1-4; D call uncertain. CDR3 region: CASSPGWGSTNEKLFF. The CDR3 nucleotides are TGTGCCAGCTCACCAGGTTGGGGTTCAACTAATGAAAAACTGTTTTTT.